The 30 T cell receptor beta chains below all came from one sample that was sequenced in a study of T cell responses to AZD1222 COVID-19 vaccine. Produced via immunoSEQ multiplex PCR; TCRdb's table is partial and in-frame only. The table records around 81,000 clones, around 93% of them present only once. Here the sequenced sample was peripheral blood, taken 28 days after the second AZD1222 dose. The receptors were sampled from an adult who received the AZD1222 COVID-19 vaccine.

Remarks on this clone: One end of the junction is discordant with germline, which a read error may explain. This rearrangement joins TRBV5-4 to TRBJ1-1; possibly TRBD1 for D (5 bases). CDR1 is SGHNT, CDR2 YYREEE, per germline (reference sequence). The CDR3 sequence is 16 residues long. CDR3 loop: CASSLGSGKENPEAFF. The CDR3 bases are TGTGCCAGCAGCTTGGGGTCAGGGAAGGAGAACCCTGAAGCTTTCTTT.

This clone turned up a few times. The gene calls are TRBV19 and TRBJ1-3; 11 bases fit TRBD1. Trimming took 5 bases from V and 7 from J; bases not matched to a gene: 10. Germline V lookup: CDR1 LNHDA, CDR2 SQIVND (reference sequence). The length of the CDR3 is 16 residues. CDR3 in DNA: TGTGCCAGTAGTTCAAGTGGACAGGGGGCGCAGAACACCATATATTTT. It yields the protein CASSSSGQGAQNTIYF.

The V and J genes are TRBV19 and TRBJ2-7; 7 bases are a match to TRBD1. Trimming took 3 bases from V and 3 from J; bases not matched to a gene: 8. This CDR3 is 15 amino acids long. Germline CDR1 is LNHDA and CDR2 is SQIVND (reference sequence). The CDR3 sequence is CASSIRTGTIYEQYF. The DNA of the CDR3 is TGTGCCAGTAGTATCAGGACAGGAACAATCTACGAGCAGTACTTC.

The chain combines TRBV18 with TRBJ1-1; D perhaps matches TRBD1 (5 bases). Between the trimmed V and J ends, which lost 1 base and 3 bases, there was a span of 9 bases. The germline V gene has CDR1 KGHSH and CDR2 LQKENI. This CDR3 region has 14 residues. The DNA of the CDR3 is TGTGCCAGCTCACCACAGGGGACTCACACTGAAGCTTTCTTT. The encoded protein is CASSPQGTHTEAFF.

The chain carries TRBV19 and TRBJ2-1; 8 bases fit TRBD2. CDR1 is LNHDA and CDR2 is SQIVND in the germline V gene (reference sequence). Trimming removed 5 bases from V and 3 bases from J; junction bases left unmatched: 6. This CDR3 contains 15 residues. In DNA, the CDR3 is TGTGCCAGTAGTTGGAGCGGGGGAAACTACAATGAGCAGTTCTTC. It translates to CASSWSGGNYNEQFF. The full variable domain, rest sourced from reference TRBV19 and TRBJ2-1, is DGGITQSPKYLFRKEGQNVTLSCEQNLNHDAMYWYRQDPGQGLRLIYYSQIVNDFQKGDIAEGYSVSREKKESFPLTVTSAQKNPTAFYLCASSWSGGNYNEQFFGPGTRLTVL.

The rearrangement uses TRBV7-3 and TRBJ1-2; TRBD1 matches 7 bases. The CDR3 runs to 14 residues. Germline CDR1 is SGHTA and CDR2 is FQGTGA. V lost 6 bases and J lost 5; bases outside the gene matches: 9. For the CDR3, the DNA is TGTGCCAGCAGAGACTTGGACAGGCCATATGGCTACACCTTC. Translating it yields CASRDLDRPYGYTF.

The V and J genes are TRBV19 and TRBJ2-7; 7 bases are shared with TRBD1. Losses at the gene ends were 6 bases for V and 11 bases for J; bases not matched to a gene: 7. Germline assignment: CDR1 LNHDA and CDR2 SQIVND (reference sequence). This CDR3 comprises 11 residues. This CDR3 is CASSSDRWEYF. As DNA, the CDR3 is TGTGCCAGTAGCTCGGACAGGTGGGAGTACTTC.

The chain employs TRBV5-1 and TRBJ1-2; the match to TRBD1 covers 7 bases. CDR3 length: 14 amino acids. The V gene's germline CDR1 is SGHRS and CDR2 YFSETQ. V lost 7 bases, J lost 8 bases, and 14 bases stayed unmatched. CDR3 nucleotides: TGCGCCAGCGGGAGACAGGGTCTGGGGCAAGGCTACACCTTC. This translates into CASGRQGLGQGYTF.

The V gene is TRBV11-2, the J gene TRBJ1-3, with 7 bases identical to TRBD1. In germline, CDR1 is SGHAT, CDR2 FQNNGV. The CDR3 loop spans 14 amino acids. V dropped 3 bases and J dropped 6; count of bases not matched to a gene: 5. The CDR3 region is CASSLQGGPNTIYF. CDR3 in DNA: TGTGCCAGCAGCTTGCAGGGGGGGCCAAACACCATATATTTT.

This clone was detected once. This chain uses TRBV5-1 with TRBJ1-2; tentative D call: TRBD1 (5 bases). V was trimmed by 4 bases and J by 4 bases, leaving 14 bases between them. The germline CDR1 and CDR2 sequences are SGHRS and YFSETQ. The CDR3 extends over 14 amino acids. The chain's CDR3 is CASSPGEGSYGYTF. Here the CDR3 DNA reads TGCGCCAGCAGCCCTGGGGAGGGGTCCTATGGCTACACCTTC.

The CDR3 nucleotides are TGTGCCAGCTCACCCTCGACAGTTAATGAAAAACTGTTTTTT. Protein product: CASSPSTVNEKLFF. V gene TRBV18 combines with J gene TRBJ1-4; D is possibly TRBD1 (5 bases). This CDR3 is 14 amino acids long. The V and J ends lost 3 bases and 4 bases respectively, with 9 bases between them. Germline V CDR1 and CDR2: KGHSH, LQKENI.

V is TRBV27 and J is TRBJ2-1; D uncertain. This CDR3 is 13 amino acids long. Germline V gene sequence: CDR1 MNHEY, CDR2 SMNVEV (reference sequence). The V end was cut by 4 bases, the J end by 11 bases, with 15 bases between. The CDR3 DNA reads TGTGCCAGCAGTTCCTTCGACCCCTCGAAGCAGTTCTTC. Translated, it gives CASSSFDPSKQFF.

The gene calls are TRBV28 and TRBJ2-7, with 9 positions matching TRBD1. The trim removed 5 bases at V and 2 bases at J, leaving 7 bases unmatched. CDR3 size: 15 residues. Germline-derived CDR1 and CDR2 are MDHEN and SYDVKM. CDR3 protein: CASSPWDREPYEQYF. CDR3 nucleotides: TGTGCCAGCAGTCCCTGGGACAGGGAGCCCTACGAGCAGTACTTC.

The CDR3 DNA sequence: TGTGCCACCAGTGAACGGGGTTATTCCTACAATGAGCAGTTCTTC. Translating it yields CATSERGYSYNEQFF. This chain joins TRBV24-1 and TRBJ2-1; D is perhaps TRBD2 (5 bases). V lost 4 bases, J lost 1 base, and 10 bases lay in between. The CDR3 sequence is 15 residues long. The germline V gene encodes CDR1 KGHDR and CDR2 SFDVKD.

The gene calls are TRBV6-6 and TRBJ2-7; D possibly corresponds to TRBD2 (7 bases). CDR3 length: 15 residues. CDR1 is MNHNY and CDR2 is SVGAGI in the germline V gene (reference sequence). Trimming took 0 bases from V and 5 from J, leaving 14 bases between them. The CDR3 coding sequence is TGTGCCAGCAGTTACTCGAAGGGGGGGACAAACGAGCAGTACTTC. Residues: CASSYSKGGTNEQYF.

CDR3 region: CASRQPGQGVRTQYF. The CDR3 nucleotides read TGTGCCAGCAGGCAACCGGGACAGGGGGTTCGTACGCAGTATTTT. This chain joins TRBV3-1 (or the pseudogene TRBV3-2) and TRBJ2-3; 11 bases agree with TRBD1. The J segment lost 8 bases and the V segment lost 6 bases, leaving 10 bases of the junction unmatched. The germline gives CDR1 LGHDT, CDR2 YNNKEL (reference sequence). The CDR3 is 15 residues long.

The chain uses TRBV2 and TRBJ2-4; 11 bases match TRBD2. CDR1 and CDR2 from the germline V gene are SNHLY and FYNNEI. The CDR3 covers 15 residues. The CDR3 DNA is TGTGCTGTCCGCCTGGGACTAGCGGTCAAAAACATTCAGTACTTC. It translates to CAVRLGLAVKNIQYF.

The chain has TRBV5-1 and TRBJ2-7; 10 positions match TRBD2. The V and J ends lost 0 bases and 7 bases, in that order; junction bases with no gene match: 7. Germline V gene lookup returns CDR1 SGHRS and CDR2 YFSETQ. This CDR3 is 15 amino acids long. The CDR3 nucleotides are TGCGCCAGCAGCTTGGCCGGGACTAGCGTGGGAGAGCAGTACTTC. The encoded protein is CASSLAGTSVGEQYF.

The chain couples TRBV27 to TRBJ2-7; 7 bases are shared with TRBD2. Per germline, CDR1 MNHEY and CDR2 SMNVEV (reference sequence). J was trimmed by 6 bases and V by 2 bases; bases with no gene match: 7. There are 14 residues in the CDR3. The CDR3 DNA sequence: TGTGCCAGCAGTTTAGGGACTAACTCCGGCGAGCAGTACTTC. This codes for CASSLGTNSGEQYF.

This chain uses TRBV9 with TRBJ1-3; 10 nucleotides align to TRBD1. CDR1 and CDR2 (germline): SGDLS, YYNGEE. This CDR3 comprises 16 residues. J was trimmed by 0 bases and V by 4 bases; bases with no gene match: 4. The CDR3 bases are TGTGCCAGCAGCTATGGACAGGGGGGCTCTGGAAACACCATATATTTT. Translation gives CASSYGQGGSGNTIYF.

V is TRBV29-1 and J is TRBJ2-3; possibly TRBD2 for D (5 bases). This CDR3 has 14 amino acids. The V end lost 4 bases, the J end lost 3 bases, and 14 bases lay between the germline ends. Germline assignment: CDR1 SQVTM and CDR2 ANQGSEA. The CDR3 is CSVGFRLNTDTQYF. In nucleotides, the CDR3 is TGCAGCGTTGGCTTTAGACTAAATACAGATACGCAGTATTTT.

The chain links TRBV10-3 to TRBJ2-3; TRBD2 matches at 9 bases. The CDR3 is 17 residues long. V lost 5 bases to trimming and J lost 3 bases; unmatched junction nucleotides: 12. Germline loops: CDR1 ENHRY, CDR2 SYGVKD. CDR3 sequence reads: CAISPALAGAGTDTQYF. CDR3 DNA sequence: TGTGCCATCAGTCCTGCTTTAGCGGGAGCGGGGACAGATACGCAGTATTTT.

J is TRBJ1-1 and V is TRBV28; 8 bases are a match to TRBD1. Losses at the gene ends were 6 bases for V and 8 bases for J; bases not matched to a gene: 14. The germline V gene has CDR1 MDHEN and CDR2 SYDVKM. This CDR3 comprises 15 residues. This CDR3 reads CASRPALTGGTEAFF. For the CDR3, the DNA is TGTGCCAGCAGGCCGGCTCTAACAGGGGGGACCGAAGCTTTCTTT.

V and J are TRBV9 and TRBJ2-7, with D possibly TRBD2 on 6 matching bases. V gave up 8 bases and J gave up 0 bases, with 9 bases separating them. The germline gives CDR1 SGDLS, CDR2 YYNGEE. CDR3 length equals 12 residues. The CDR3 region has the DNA TGTGCCAGGGGGACTCGCTCCTACGAGCAGTACTTC. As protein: CARGTRSYEQYF.

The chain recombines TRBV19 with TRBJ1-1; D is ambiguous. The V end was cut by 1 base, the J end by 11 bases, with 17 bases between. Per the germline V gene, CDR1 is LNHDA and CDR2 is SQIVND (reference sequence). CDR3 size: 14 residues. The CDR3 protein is CASSIVHSLREAFF. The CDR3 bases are TGTGCCAGTAGTATAGTGCACAGCTTGAGGGAGGCTTTCTTT.

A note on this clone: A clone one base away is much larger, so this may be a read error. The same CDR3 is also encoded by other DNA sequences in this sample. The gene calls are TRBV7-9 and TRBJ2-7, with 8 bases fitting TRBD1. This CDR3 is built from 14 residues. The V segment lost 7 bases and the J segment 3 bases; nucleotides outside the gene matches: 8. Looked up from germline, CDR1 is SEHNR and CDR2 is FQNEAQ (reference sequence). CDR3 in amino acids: CASNTGTGLYEQYF. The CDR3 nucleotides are TGTGCCAGCAACACGGGGACAGGACTCTACGAGCAGTACTTC.

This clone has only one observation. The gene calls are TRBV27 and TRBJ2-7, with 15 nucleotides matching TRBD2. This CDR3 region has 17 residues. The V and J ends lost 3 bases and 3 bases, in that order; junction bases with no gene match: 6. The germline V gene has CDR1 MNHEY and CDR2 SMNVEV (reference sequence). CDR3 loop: CASSLRTSGRGYYEQYF. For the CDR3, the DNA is TGTGCCAGCAGTTTGCGGACTAGCGGGAGGGGGTACTACGAGCAGTACTTC.

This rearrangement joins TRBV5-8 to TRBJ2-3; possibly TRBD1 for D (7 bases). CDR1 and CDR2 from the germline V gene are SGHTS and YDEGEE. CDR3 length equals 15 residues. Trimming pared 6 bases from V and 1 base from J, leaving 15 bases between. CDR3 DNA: TGTGCCAGCAACGGAGGGGGCCGGGGCACAGATACGCAGTATTTT. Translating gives CASNGGGRGTDTQYF.

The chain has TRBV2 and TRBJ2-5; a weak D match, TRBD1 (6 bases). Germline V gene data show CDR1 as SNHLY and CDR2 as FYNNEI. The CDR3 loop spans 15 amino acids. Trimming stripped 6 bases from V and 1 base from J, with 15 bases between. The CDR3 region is CASSRTTGGQETQYF. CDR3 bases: TGTGCCAGCAGCCGTACGACAGGAGGCCAAGAGACCCAGTACTTC.

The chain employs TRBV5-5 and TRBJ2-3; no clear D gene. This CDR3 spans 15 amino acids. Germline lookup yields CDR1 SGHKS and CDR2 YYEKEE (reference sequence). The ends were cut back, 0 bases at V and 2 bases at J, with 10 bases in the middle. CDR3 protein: CASSLAASTTDTQYF. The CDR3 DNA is TGTGCCAGCAGCTTGGCAGCCTCAACCACAGATACGCAGTATTTT.